This entry lists 11 T cell receptor beta chains sequenced from one sample in a study of shared clonotypes between healthy human individuals (TCRdb year 2020). Library preparation used the immunoSEQ multiplex PCR assay. This is the immuneACCESS table as TCRdb keeps it, with only in-frame sequences that have V and J called. A part of the clones is gone; compared with another copy, unresolved V genes explain less than half, and the rest is unexplained. For this sample the table gives around 700,000 clones, of which about 74% were detected only once. The ten largest clones capture approximately 1.6% of the sample. The specimen sequenced was memory CD4+ T cells sorted from blood. The cell subset or site tag for this specimen amounts to: CD45RA-negative fraction. The receptors shown here come from a woman in her thirties in good health.

This clone was seen a single time. The rearrangement uses TRBV18 and TRBJ2-6; D gene ambiguous. There are 15 residues in the CDR3. V was pared by 4 bases and J by 4 bases, with 11 bases between. Germline V gene data show CDR1 as KGHSH and CDR2 as LQKENI. The CDR3 nucleotides are TGTGCCAGCTCACAGGGCGTTACAGGGGCCAACGTCCTGACTTTC. As protein: CASSQGVTGANVLTF.

This clone was counted only a few times. The genes are TRBV7-9 and TRBJ1-2; 8 nucleotides match TRBD1. Germline values: CDR1 SEHNR, CDR2 FQNEAQ (reference sequence). The V segment lost 0 bases and the J segment 3 bases; nucleotides outside the gene matches: 6. This CDR3 is 16 amino acids long. CDR3 sequence: CASSLARGTGDYGYTF. The CDR3 bases are TGTGCCAGCAGCTTAGCGCGGGGGACAGGAGACTATGGCTACACCTTC.

The V and J genes are TRBV28 and TRBJ2-7; 8 positions match TRBD1. Germline values: CDR1 MDHEN, CDR2 SYDVKM. The CDR3 loop spans 15 amino acids. The V segment lost 5 bases and the J segment 5 bases; nucleotides outside the gene matches: 11. CDR3 bases: TGTGCCAGCAGTACCTGGACAGGGCCGGCCCACGAGCAGTACTTC. The encoded protein is CASSTWTGPAHEQYF.

This chain links TRBV4-1 with TRBJ2-7; perhaps D is TRBD1 or TRBD2 (5 bases each). Germline V gene sequence: CDR1 MGHRA, CDR2 YSYEKL. V was clipped by 6 bases and J by 1 base, with 16 bases between them. The length of the CDR3 is 15 residues. The CDR3 DNA sequence: TGCGCCAGCAGAAAACTTCTCGGGGCTTCCTACGAGCAGTACTTC. Translating it yields CASRKLLGASYEQYF.

This clone was counted at least ten times. This chain uses TRBV15 with TRBJ2-3, with D uncertain. The V end was cut by 2 bases, the J end by 2 bases, with 11 bases between. Germline assignment: CDR1 LNHNV and CDR2 YYDKDF (reference sequence). CDR3 length: 15 residues. The chain's CDR3 is CATSRTRTYTDTQYF. The CDR3 coding sequence is TGTGCCACCAGCAGAACGCGGACCTACACAGATACGCAGTATTTT.

The chain couples TRBV6-6 to TRBJ2-5; D perhaps matches TRBD1 (5 bases). Germline assignment: CDR1 MNHNY and CDR2 SVGAGI (reference sequence). The CDR3 contains 13 residues. V was clipped by 8 bases and J by 2 bases, with 12 bases between them. CDR3 protein: CASARRDQETQYF. The CDR3, as DNA: TGTGCCAGCGCTCGCAGGGATCAAGAGACCCAGTACTTC.

This clone was detected a few times. This sequence joins TRBV28 and TRBJ2-1; no clear D gene. Between the trimmed V and J ends, which lost 10 bases and 5 bases, there was a span of 9 bases. This CDR3 comprises 11 residues. In germline, CDR1 is MDHEN, CDR2 SYDVKM. CDR3 residues: CANGRNNEQFF. The CDR3 nucleotides are TGTGCCAACGGACGGAACAATGAGCAGTTCTTC. The full variable domain, its missing parts supplied by reference TRBV28 and TRBJ2-1, is DVKVTQSSRYLVKRTGEKVFLECVQDMDHENMFWYRQDPGLGLRLIYFSYDVKMKEKGDIPEGYSVSREKKERFSLILESASTNQTSMYLCANGRNNEQFFGPGTRLTVL.

This clone was counted once. The chain combines TRBV19 with TRBJ2-7; TRBD1 matches 10 bases. CDR3 length equals 12 residues. From germline, CDR1 is LNHDA and CDR2 SQIVND (reference sequence). Unmatched junction bases numbered 9, after V lost 10 bases and J lost 9 bases. The DNA for the CDR3 is TGTGCCACCCTCGGACAGGGGGAAGCGCAGTACTTC. Translated, it gives CATLGQGEAQYF.

The chain employs TRBV10-3 and TRBJ2-1, with 10 positions matching TRBD2. CDR3 size: 14 residues. Germline trimming cut 9 bases from V and 10 bases from J; bases unmatched to any gene: 12. Germline V CDR1 and CDR2: ENHRY, SYGVKD. Here the CDR3 DNA reads TGTGCCATGTCCTCTCCTAGCGGGAGTGGCGAGCAGTTCTTC. This encodes CAMSSPSGSGEQFF.

The chain recombines TRBV19 with TRBJ1-5, with 7 bases matching TRBD1. J was trimmed by 1 base and V by 10 bases; bases with no gene match: 4. CDR1 is LNHDA and CDR2 is SQIVND in the germline V gene (reference sequence). This CDR3 spans 13 amino acids. The CDR3 region is CATRDRSNQPQHF. The CDR3 DNA reads TGTGCCACCAGGGACAGAAGCAATCAGCCCCAGCATTTT. The full variable domain, rest sourced from reference TRBV19 and TRBJ1-5, is DGGITQSPKYLFRKEGQNVTLSCEQNLNHDAMYWYRQDPGQGLRLIYYSQIVNDFQKGDIAEGYSVSREKKESFPLTVTSAQKNPTAFYLCATRDRSNQPQHFGDGTRLSIL.

This clone was observed once. V is TRBV4-1 and J is TRBJ2-5; 11 positions match TRBD1. The DNA end favors TRBJ2-7, so the J call may be wrong. The length of the CDR3 is 15 residues. Germline loops: CDR1 MGHRA, CDR2 YSYEKL. CDR3 amino acids: CASSLLPGQGVEQYF. In nucleotides, the CDR3 is TGCGCCAGCAGCCTACTGCCGGGACAGGGGGTCGAGCAGTACTTC.